A single sample gave rise to the 21 T cell receptor beta chains below, sequenced in a study of cytomegalovirus exposure and HLA in healthy donors. Use of 60 Vbeta and 13 Jbeta primers characterized the PCR. The table came from immunoSEQ multiplex PCR; TCRdb's copy has only in-frame clones and leaves some out. Seen here are roughly 180,000 clones, 70% to 80% observed once, and the top ten hold approximately 1.4%. The source material was PBMCs. These receptors were obtained from a man in his late teens or twenties in good health and CMV-seronegative.

The rearrangement links TRBV7-2 to TRBJ1-4, with D maybe TRBD1 (6 bases). The CDR3 extends over 15 amino acids. Germline values: CDR1 SGHTA, CDR2 FQGNSA. V lost 2 bases and J lost 8, with 15 bases in between. CDR3 region: CASSLWGGTMEKLFF. The CDR3 coding sequence is TGTGCCAGCAGCTTATGGGGGGGGACAATGGAAAAACTGTTTTTT.

The chain joins TRBV30 to TRBJ2-1, with unresolved D. Germline V CDR1 and CDR2: GTSNPN, SVGIG (reference sequence). The CDR3 has 12 residues. The V end was cut by 2 bases, the J end by 8 bases, with 10 bases between. CDR3 nucleotide sequence: TGTGCCTGGAGTCCTCTAGAGGATGAGCAGTTCTTC. This codes for CAWSPLEDEQFF.

This clone showed up just a few times. The V gene is TRBV7-8, the J gene TRBJ2-7, with 10 bases identical to TRBD2. The germline V gene has CDR1 SGHVS and CDR2 FQNEAQ. The CDR3 has 15 residues. Losses at the gene ends were 3 bases for V and 5 bases for J; bases not matched to a gene: 7. The CDR3 spells CASSFLLAGADEQYF. The CDR3, as DNA: TGTGCCAGCAGCTTCCTTCTAGCGGGGGCTGACGAGCAGTACTTC.

This clone was seen more than once but under ten times. The V gene is TRBV6-5, the J gene TRBJ2-7, with D hard to call. Trimming took off 11 bases at V and 4 bases at J, with 24 bases between the two ends. Germline V gene lookup returns CDR1 MNHEY and CDR2 SVGAGI. The CDR3 has 15 amino acids. Here the CDR3 DNA reads TGTGCCTTTTTTTTCAAGCAGAAGGCGGCATACGAGCAGTACTTC. This encodes CAFFFKQKAAYEQYF.

V is TRBV19 and J is TRBJ1-1, with D perhaps TRBD1 (5 bases). The CDR3 covers 15 residues. In germline, CDR1 is LNHDA, CDR2 SQIVND (reference sequence). Trimming stripped 5 bases from V and 4 bases from J, with 17 bases between. CDR3 in amino acids: CASSSSAGDGTEAFF. CDR3 sequence (DNA): TGTGCCAGTAGTTCATCAGCGGGGGATGGCACTGAAGCTTTCTTT.

J is TRBJ1-2 and V is TRBV6-6; TRBD1 matches 8 bases. Germline V gene sequence: CDR1 MNHNY, CDR2 SVGAGI (reference sequence). V lost 2 bases and J lost 4; bases outside the gene matches: 9. This CDR3 spans 16 amino acids. For the CDR3, the DNA is TGTGCCAGCAGTTACCCCCCAGGGGGCGCAGGCTATGGCTACACCTTC. Protein: CASSYPPGGAGYGYTF.

The CDR3 reads CASSADRVYGYTF. CDR3 bases: TGCGCCAGCAGCGCGGACAGGGTCTATGGCTACACCTTC. This rearrangement joins TRBV5-1 to TRBJ1-2; 8 bases map to TRBD1. There are 13 residues in the CDR3. Per germline, CDR1 SGHRS and CDR2 YFSETQ. J gave up 4 bases and V 4 bases, and 3 bases lay outside the gene matches.

The chain couples TRBV6-7 to TRBJ2-7; the match to TRBD2 covers 7 bases. TRBV6-7 is an ORF, and what it does is uncertain. This CDR3 comprises 16 residues. V was clipped by 2 bases and J by 4 bases; unmatched bases: 11. CDR3 in amino acids: CASSYPIAGDSYEQYF. CDR3 nucleotide sequence: TGTGCCAGCAGTTACCCTATTGCGGGGGATTCTTACGAGCAGTACTTC.

As DNA, the CDR3 is TGTGCCAGCAGCTTCGGGTCCTCAGGGGAGACCCAGTACTTC. It is translated as CASSFGSSGETQYF. The genes are TRBV5-4 and TRBJ2-5; weak D call: TRBD1 (5 bases). The germline V gene has CDR1 SGHNT and CDR2 YYREEE (reference sequence). The CDR3 extends over 14 amino acids. Between the trimmed V and J ends, which lost 2 bases and 5 bases, there was a span of 13 bases.

The rearrangement joins TRBV27 to TRBJ2-1; TRBD2 agrees at 7 bases. Germline V gene lookup returns CDR1 MNHEY and CDR2 SMNVEV (reference sequence). V lost 3 bases to trimming and J lost 3 bases; unmatched junction nucleotides: 8. The CDR3 spans 16 residues. DNA for the CDR3: TGTGCCAGCAGTTTCCTGGGCGGGGGAGGCTACAATGAGCAGTTCTTC. It encodes CASSFLGGGGYNEQFF.

The V gene is TRBV30, the J gene TRBJ2-7; 7 bases map to TRBD1. The CDR3 sequence is 12 residues long. CDR1 GTSNPN and CDR2 SVGIG come from the germline V gene (reference sequence). V was pared by 8 bases and J by 1 base, with 5 bases of the junction left unmatched. CDR3 sequence: CAQRTGSYEQYF. CDR3 DNA: TGTGCCCAAAGGACAGGATCCTACGAGCAGTACTTC.

The rearrangement uses TRBV5-6 and TRBJ2-3; TRBD1 aligns across 11 bases. Germline CDR1 is SGHDT and CDR2 is YYEEEE. The CDR3 is 15 residues long. After removal of 4 bases from V and 4 bases from J, the junction contained 5 bases not matched to a gene. The CDR3 nucleotides read TGTGCCAGCAGCCTGGACAGGGGGCTCTCAGATACGCAGTATTTT. Translation gives CASSLDRGLSDTQYF.

This clone was observed a few times. This rearrangement joins TRBV2 to TRBJ2-3, with D possibly matching TRBD1 (5 bases). V was trimmed by 1 base and J by 2 bases, leaving 10 bases between them. CDR1 SNHLY and CDR2 FYNNEI come from the germline V gene. CDR3 length: 15 residues. This CDR3 is CASSEDRTFTDTQYF. Here the CDR3 DNA reads TGTGCCAGCAGTGAAGACAGGACGTTCACAGATACGCAGTATTTT.

The gene calls are TRBV9 and TRBJ2-3; D is perhaps TRBD1 (7 bases). The CDR3 loop spans 15 amino acids. Germline V gene sequence: CDR1 SGDLS, CDR2 YYNGEE. V was clipped by 3 bases and J by 1 base, with 12 bases between them. CDR3 amino acids: CASSGQGLGTDTQYF. In DNA, the CDR3 is TGTGCCAGCAGCGGACAGGGACTCGGCACAGATACGCAGTATTTT.

In nucleotides, the CDR3 is TGCGCCAGCAGCTTACCACTAGGGACAGTCCAAGAGACCCAGTACTTC. It yields the protein CASSLPLGTVQETQYF. The rearrangement uses TRBV5-1 and TRBJ2-5, with 7 nucleotides matching TRBD1. This CDR3 region has 16 residues. J lost 1 base, V lost 2 bases, and 8 bases had no gene match. In germline, CDR1 is SGHRS, CDR2 YFSETQ.

V usage is TRBV21-1 and J usage is TRBJ1-1; the table names TRBD1, a call not compared with the DNA. TRBV21-1 is deemed a pseudogene. The CDR3 runs 17 residues. CDR3 coding DNA: TGTGCCAGCAGCGAGGGGGACACAGGAAAAACGAACACTGAAGCTTTCTTT. It yields the protein CASSEGDTGKTNTEAFF.

This clone was seen only once. As DNA, the CDR3 is TGTGCCAGCAGCTTGCGGACAGGGGGGACCGGTTCACCCCTCCACTTT. This codes for CASSLRTGGTGSPLHF. The chain carries TRBV5-4 and TRBJ1-6, with 10 bases lining up with TRBD1. With 1 base clipped from V and 9 bases from J, the junction kept 7 bases outside the gene matches. Germline lookup yields CDR1 SGHNT and CDR2 YYREEE (reference sequence). This CDR3 region has 16 residues.

This chain links TRBV12-5 with TRBJ2-5; D gene unclear. This CDR3 has 14 amino acids. Trimming pared 2 bases from V and 3 bases from J, leaving 10 bases between. CDR1 is LGHNT and CDR2 is FRNRAP in the germline V gene. The CDR3: CASGLSSIKETQYF. The CDR3, as DNA: TGTGCTAGTGGTTTGTCGTCTATAAAAGAGACCCAGTACTTC.

The chain uses TRBV7-9 and TRBJ2-5, with TRBD2 as a possible D gene (6 bases). V lost 5 bases and J lost 5, with 15 bases in between. The CDR3 extends over 14 amino acids. Germline CDR1 SEHNR, CDR2 FQNEAQ (reference sequence). The CDR3 DNA reads as TGTGCCAGCAGCACTCAGGGACTCGGGGAGACCCAGTACTTC. Translation gives CASSTQGLGETQYF.

J is TRBJ2-6 and V is TRBV27; D ambiguous. V dropped 2 bases and J dropped 0 bases, with 11 bases sitting between them. This CDR3 has 17 amino acids. Germline CDR1 and CDR2: MNHEY and SMNVEV (reference sequence). The chain's CDR3 is CASSLTPISSGANVLTF. In nucleotides, the CDR3 is TGTGCCAGCAGTTTAACTCCGATAAGCTCTGGGGCCAACGTCCTGACTTTC. Full variable domain (rest looked up from reference TRBV27 and TRBJ2-6): EAQVTQNPRYLITVTGKKLTVTCSQNMNHEYMSWYRQDPGLGLRQIYYSMNVEVTDKGDVPEGYKVSRKEKRNFPLILESPSPNQTSLYFCASSLTPISSGANVLTFGAGSRLTVL.

CDR3: CASSKQGFSGELFF. The CDR3 DNA follows: TGTGCCAGCAGTAAACAGGGTTTCTCCGGGGAGCTGTTTTTT. This chain connects TRBV7-2 to TRBJ2-2; the D gene is possibly TRBD1 (6 bases). This CDR3 region has 14 residues. Germline CDR1 and CDR2: SGHTA and FQGNSA. Trimming removed 6 bases from V and 6 bases from J, with 14 bases in between.